Here is one T cell receptor beta chain with its context. Its specificity is unknown. The record originates from a study of blood T cells in healthy people across ages. Next came a second PCR, run for roughly 6 to 11 cycles, which used a sample-barcoded 5' primer along with a J-beta primer mix. TCRdb re-called the 5' RACE reads with MiXCR, one entry per CDR3 protein. The data hold about 760,000 distinct CDR3 sequences, with 45% to 70% observed a single time. Roughly 9.8 milliliters of peripheral blood were drawn from each donor. At least 6.5 million PBMCs were isolated per sample. Study findings and constraints: PBMCs that were unsorted prevented a conclusive naive versus antigen-experienced comparison. Both higher diversity and more naive CD4+ cells marked long-lived donors when set against aged donors.

In germline, CDR1 is MDHEN, CDR2 SYDVKM. V lost 5 bases, J lost 7 bases, and 11 bases stayed unmatched. CDR3 length equals 16 residues. Source material: blood. The rearrangement links TRBV28 to TRBJ2-3, with 11 bases matching TRBD2. The receptor comes from a man aged 40-49 years in good health. CDR3 bases: TGTGCCAGCAGTCAAGTCGCTAGCGGGAGGAGAAATACGCAGTATTTT. Translation gives CASSQVASGRRNTQYF.